This TCR beta chain derives from a study of CD4 and CD8 cells across lung adenocarcinoma regions. The V gene's germline CDR1 is MNHNS and CDR2 SASEGT. This CDR3 is 14 amino acids long. The patients had localized lung adenocarcinoma, a non-small cell subtype. One entry per CDR3 protein results from TCRdb running MiXCR on the PCR reads. The sample has 3,700 or so distinct CDR3 sequences, approximately 55% seen once; the top ten hold around 21%. This clonotype turned up a few times. The sequence was collected from a female donor with lung adenocarcinoma. The CD4 and CD8 labels of this study may be unreliable. Source material: CD4+ T cells from the margin of a lung tumor. The genes are TRBV6-1 and TRBJ2-1, with D unclear. The closer fit of TRBJ2-7 to the DNA end suggests the J call may be wrong. The CDR3 reads CASSNGIGPYEQYF. CDR3 coding DNA: TGTGCCAGCTCCAATGGGATAGGGCCCTACGAGCAGTACTTC.